One sample yielded the 31 T cell receptor beta chains listed below, sequenced in a study of blood T cell repertoires in COVID-19. Only in-frame clones appear in the TCRdb table, and some are missing; sequencing was by immunoSEQ multiplex PCR. The sample includes about 82,000 clones, about 82% of them seen just once. Sequencing was done on a sample of peripheral blood. Receptors were obtained from a man older than 75 with active or convalescent COVID-19.

A few counts support this clone. The chain links TRBV5-1 to TRBJ2-2; D is unclear. The V end lost 1 base, the J end lost 1 base, and 8 bases lay between the germline ends. The CDR3 is 15 residues long. Germline V gives CDR1 SGHRS, CDR2 YFSETQ. The CDR3 spells CASSLRAGNTGELFF. In nucleotides, the CDR3 is TGCGCCAGCAGCTTGAGAGCAGGGAACACCGGGGAGCTGTTTTTT.

The CDR3 DNA reads TGTGCCAGCAGCCAAGGGGGATTTGAGAAGACCCAGTACTTC. It yields the protein CASSQGGFEKTQYF. The V gene is TRBV7-3, the J gene TRBJ2-5; tentative D call: TRBD1 (6 bases). From germline, CDR1 is SGHTA and CDR2 FQGTGA. The CDR3 extends over 14 amino acids. V was pared by 5 bases and J by 6 bases, with 16 bases between.

The chain combines TRBV18 with TRBJ1-4, with D possibly being TRBD1 (6 bases). The CDR3 consists of 14 residues. Deletions cut 2 bases from V and 5 bases from J, with 9 bases between. CDR1 is KGHSH and CDR2 is LQKENI in the germline V gene. The CDR3 coding sequence is TGTGCCAGCTCACCAGGGACACTCAATGAAAAACTGTTTTTT. Amino acids: CASSPGTLNEKLFF.

The V and J genes are TRBV19 and TRBJ1-3; D ambiguous. Germline V gene data show CDR1 as LNHDA and CDR2 as SQIVND (reference sequence). The CDR3 extends over 16 amino acids. V was pared by 3 bases and J by 2 bases, with 14 bases between. The CDR3: CASSIWPGFTGNTIYF. In DNA, the CDR3 is TGTGCCAGTAGTATCTGGCCAGGTTTTACTGGAAACACCATATATTTT. Full variable domain (remainder filled in from reference TRBV19 and TRBJ1-3): DGGITQSPKYLFRKEGQNVTLSCEQNLNHDAMYWYRQDPGQGLRLIYYSQIVNDFQKGDIAEGYSVSREKKESFPLTVTSAQKNPTAFYLCASSIWPGFTGNTIYFGEGSWLTVV.

The rearrangement uses TRBV18 and TRBJ1-1, with 7 bases matching TRBD1. Germline loops: CDR1 KGHSH, CDR2 LQKENI. J was trimmed by 0 bases and V by 3 bases; bases with no gene match: 4. This CDR3 comprises 15 residues. CDR3 DNA: TGTGCCAGCTCACCGCTACAGGGGCTGAACACTGAAGCTTTCTTT. It translates to CASSPLQGLNTEAFF.

V and J are TRBV19 and TRBJ1-5; no clear D gene. The CDR3 extends over 14 amino acids. V lost 3 bases, J lost 3 bases, and 9 bases lay in between. CDR1 is LNHDA and CDR2 is SQIVND in the germline V gene (reference sequence). CDR3 DNA sequence: TGTGCCAGTAGTATTTGGGCAGCCAATCAGCCCCAGCATTTT. Translation: CASSIWAANQPQHF.

This chain uses TRBV2 with TRBJ2-3, with 7 bases lining up with TRBD1. Germline V gene lookup returns CDR1 SNHLY and CDR2 FYNNEI. CDR3 length: 13 amino acids. V trimming: 4 bases; J trimming: 5 bases; junction bases outside the gene matches: 3. The CDR3 sequence is CASSADRVDTQYF. The CDR3, as DNA: TGTGCCAGCAGTGCAGACAGGGTAGATACGCAGTATTTT.

The rearrangement joins TRBV15 to TRBJ2-3; no clear D. Germline V lookup: CDR1 LNHNV, CDR2 YYDKDF (reference sequence). The CDR3 consists of 15 residues. Trimming took 0 bases from V and 5 from J, leaving 12 bases between them. DNA of the CDR3: TGTGCCACCAGCAGAGAAGGCGGAGAGGTAGATACGCAGTATTTT. Translation: CATSREGGEVDTQYF.

The chain is built from TRBV7-9 and TRBJ1-4, with D perhaps matching TRBD1 (6 bases). CDR1 SEHNR and CDR2 FQNEAQ come from the germline V gene (reference sequence). This CDR3 comprises 14 residues. Trimming removed 1 base at V and 8 bases at J, with 11 bases between. In DNA, the CDR3 is TGTGCCAGCAGCTTAGGGGCAGGGGCCGAAAAACTGTTTTTT. The encoded protein is CASSLGAGAEKLFF. The full variable domain, in which reference TRBV7-9 and TRBJ1-4 provide the parts outside the CDR3, is DTGVSQNPRHKITKRGQNVTFRCDPISEHNRLYWYRQTLGQGPEFLTYFQNEAQLEKSRLLSDRFSAERPKGSFSTLEIQRTEQGDSAMYLCASSLGAGAEKLFFGSGTQLSVL.

The chain recombines TRBV7-9 with TRBJ2-5, with unresolved D. This CDR3 region has 12 residues. CDR1 and CDR2 from the germline V gene are SEHNR and FQNEAQ (reference sequence). The ends were cut back, 8 bases at V and 0 bases at J, with 7 bases in the middle. In DNA, the CDR3 is TGTGCCAGCTCCCGGGACCAAGAGACCCAGTACTTC. The encoded protein is CASSRDQETQYF.

As concerns this clone: This specimen includes other DNA sequences encoding the same CDR3. The chain links TRBV30 to TRBJ1-5; D may be TRBD1 (5 bases). The CDR3 is 13 amino acids. Trimming removed 3 bases from V and 7 bases from J, with 13 bases in between. Germline V gene lookup returns CDR1 GTSNPN and CDR2 SVGIG (reference sequence). The CDR3 nucleotides are TGTGCCTGGAGCAGCCAGGGAGGACAGCCCCAGCATTTT. Amino acids: CAWSSQGGQPQHF.

The rearrangement uses TRBV28 and TRBJ1-4; D call uncertain. Germline CDR1 MDHEN, CDR2 SYDVKM. The CDR3 has 14 residues. The V end was cut by 5 bases, the J end by 0 bases, with 7 bases between. CDR3 loop: CASSVVATNEKLFF. In DNA form, the CDR3 reads TGTGCCAGCAGTGTGGTAGCAACTAATGAAAAACTGTTTTTT.

The chain carries TRBV27 and TRBJ2-1; 7 bases fit TRBD1. The CDR3 is 14 amino acids. Germline V gives CDR1 MNHEY, CDR2 SMNVEV (reference sequence). Trimming at V came to 9 bases and at J to 5 bases, leaving 10 bases not matched to a gene. DNA for the CDR3: TGTGCCAGTAAACCGGGACAGAGAGACAATGAGCAGTTCTTC. It yields the protein CASKPGQRDNEQFF.

This clone was counted only a few times. The chain couples TRBV6-5 to TRBJ1-1, with D unclear. CDR1 and CDR2 (germline): MNHEY, SVGAGI. The CDR3 contains 14 residues. Trimming stripped 0 bases from V and 1 base from J, with 6 bases between. The CDR3 nucleotides are TGTGCCAGCAGTTACTCGCGGGGGAACACTGAAGCTTTCTTT. Translating it yields CASSYSRGNTEAFF.

This chain joins TRBV5-8 and TRBJ2-3, with 10 bases matching TRBD1. J was trimmed by 2 bases and V by 4 bases; bases with no gene match: 7. Germline V gene sequence: CDR1 SGHTS, CDR2 YDEGEE. This CDR3 is built from 16 residues. The CDR3: CASSTGTGADTDTQYF. The CDR3 DNA reads as TGTGCCAGCAGCACTGGGACAGGGGCCGACACAGATACGCAGTATTTT.

V gene TRBV19 combines with J gene TRBJ1-5; D might be TRBD1 (6 bases). CDR3 length: 17 residues. V gave up 3 bases and J gave up 5 bases, with 20 bases separating them. Germline loops: CDR1 LNHDA, CDR2 SQIVND (reference sequence). In DNA, the CDR3 is TGTGCCAGTAGTATTCCTCGAGGGGGGGTAGGCGATCAGCCCCAGCATTTT. Its protein product is CASSIPRGGVGDQPQHF.

The J gene is TRBJ1-5, the V gene TRBV5-1, with D perhaps matching TRBD1 (6 bases). V was cut by 5 bases and J by 2 bases, with 11 bases left in between. Germline CDR1 reads SGHRS; CDR2 reads YFSETQ. The CDR3 extends over 14 amino acids. The CDR3 protein is CASSYGQRNQPQHF. CDR3 in DNA: TGCGCCAGCAGTTACGGACAGCGCAATCAGCCCCAGCATTTT.

The rearrangement joins TRBV21-1 to TRBJ2-7; the table's D call, TRBD1, has no DNA check behind it. TRBV21-1 is designated a pseudogene. This CDR3 contains 15 residues. CDR3 nucleotide sequence: TGTGCCAGCAGCAAAGTAGCAGGGAACTCCTACGAGCAGTACGTC. Translating it yields CASSKVAGNSYEQYV.

This chain links TRBV6-5 with TRBJ2-4; weak D call: TRBD1 (6 bases). The germline V and J ends were trimmed by 4 bases and 9 bases, with 13 bases remaining between them. CDR3 length equals 13 residues. From germline, CDR1 is MNHEY and CDR2 SVGAGI. This CDR3 is CASSSTGPTIQYF. In DNA, the CDR3 is TGTGCCAGCAGTTCGACAGGACCAACCATTCAGTACTTC.

The rearrangement links TRBV7-9 to TRBJ2-5, with D tentatively TRBD2 (5 bases). Germline V gene data show CDR1 as SEHNR and CDR2 as FQNEAQ (reference sequence). This CDR3 region has 14 residues. Trimming cost V 2 bases and J 1 base, with 8 bases left between them. CDR3 sequence reads: CASSLPGGQETQYF. DNA for the CDR3: TGTGCCAGCAGCTTACCCGGAGGCCAAGAGACCCAGTACTTC. Combining the CDR3 with reference TRBV7-9 and TRBJ2-5 gives the whole variable domain DTGVSQNPRHKITKRGQNVTFRCDPISEHNRLYWYRQTLGQGPEFLTYFQNEAQLEKSRLLSDRFSAERPKGSFSTLEIQRTEQGDSAMYLCASSLPGGQETQYFGPGTRLLVL.

In nucleotides, the CDR3 is TGTGCCAGTAGTATCATAGGAACAGGACGGCAGCCCCAGCATTTT. Amino acids: CASSIIGTGRQPQHF. The chain has TRBV19 and TRBJ1-5; D is possibly TRBD1 (5 bases). The ends were cut back, 3 bases at V and 7 bases at J, with 16 bases in the middle. The CDR3 extends over 15 amino acids. The V gene's germline CDR1 is LNHDA and CDR2 SQIVND (reference sequence).

J is TRBJ1-3 and V is TRBV7-9; 7 bases line up with TRBD1. Germline trimming cut 8 bases from V and 0 bases from J; bases unmatched to any gene: 7. Germline V gives CDR1 SEHNR, CDR2 FQNEAQ (reference sequence). CDR3 length: 15 amino acids. CDR3 loop: CASSGPGGSGNTIYF. The CDR3, as DNA: TGTGCCAGCTCCGGTCCAGGGGGCTCTGGAAACACCATATATTTT.

V gene TRBV6-2 or TRBV6-3 combines with J gene TRBJ2-1, with D unclear. The V gene lost 2 bases and the J gene lost 3 bases, with 5 bases spanning the gap. CDR1 MNHEY and CDR2 SVGEGT come from the germline V gene. This CDR3 is built from 13 residues. The CDR3 DNA reads as TGTGCCAGCAGTTACGTAGACTACAATGAGCAGTTCTTC. Its protein product is CASSYVDYNEQFF.

This clone was counted a few times. This chain links TRBV29-1 with TRBJ1-2; D gene ambiguous. V was shortened by 3 bases and J by 4 bases, with 12 bases between the two germline ends. The CDR3 spans 13 residues. Germline V gives CDR1 SQVTM, CDR2 ANQGSEA. CDR3 residues: CSVDARAVYGYTF. The CDR3 region has the DNA TGCAGCGTTGATGCGAGGGCCGTCTATGGCTACACCTTC.

This rearrangement joins TRBV11-2 to TRBJ2-2; 7 nucleotides match TRBD2. Germline values: CDR1 SGHAT, CDR2 FQNNGV. Trimming cost V 4 bases and J 6 bases; bases outside gene matches: 5. The CDR3 is made up of 14 amino acids. DNA for the CDR3: TGTGCCAGCAGCTCCGGACTAGACGCCGGGGAGCTGTTTTTT. Its protein is CASSSGLDAGELFF.

The chain couples TRBV18 to TRBJ2-3; 8 bases map to TRBD2. There are 15 residues in the CDR3. Germline assignment: CDR1 KGHSH and CDR2 LQKENI. V was clipped by 4 bases and J by 6 bases; unmatched bases: 9. In DNA form, the CDR3 reads TGTGCCAGCTCACTGGGACTAGGACCGCAGGATACGCAGTATTTT. It specifies CASSLGLGPQDTQYF.

In its sample, this clone was seen a few times. The chain combines TRBV7-9 with TRBJ2-2; TRBD2 matches 8 bases. J gave up 3 bases and V 4 bases, and 10 bases lay outside the gene matches. The CDR3 totals 17 residues. The germline gives CDR1 SEHNR, CDR2 FQNEAQ (reference sequence). In DNA, the CDR3 is TGTGCCAGCAGCTCTCCAACGACTAGCGCCTACACCGGGGAGCTGTTTTTT. The encoded protein is CASSSPTTSAYTGELFF.

The chain has TRBV6-5 and TRBJ1-4; 7 bases match TRBD1. CDR1 MNHEY and CDR2 SVGAGI come from the germline V gene. Trimming took 6 bases from V and 5 from J; bases not matched to a gene: 9. This CDR3 region has 15 residues. CDR3 coding DNA: TGTGCCAGCAGGCGATACCGGGACAGCAATGAAAAACTGTTTTTT. As protein: CASRRYRDSNEKLFF.

Here the CDR3 DNA reads TGCGCCAGCAGCCAAGGGACTAGCGGGGGAGAGACCCAGTACTTC. Encoded protein: CASSQGTSGGETQYF. The V call is TRBV5-1, the J call TRBJ2-5; 14 positions match TRBD2. Germline CDR1 SGHRS, CDR2 YFSETQ. This CDR3 spans 15 amino acids. J was trimmed by 4 bases and V by 4 bases; bases with no gene match: 3.

The V gene is TRBV6-5, the J gene TRBJ2-2; no definite D call. V was trimmed by 7 bases and J by 4 bases, leaving 10 bases between them. The CDR3 spans 13 residues. Germline assignment: CDR1 MNHEY and CDR2 SVGAGI. CDR3 DNA: TGTGCCAGCACTCTGTCAGGCACCGGGGAGCTGTTTTTT. Its protein product is CASTLSGTGELFF.

The rearrangement links TRBV12-3 or TRBV12-4 to TRBJ1-3; the D is unclear. V dropped 2 bases and J dropped 1 base, with 3 bases sitting between them. This CDR3 has 13 residues. For the CDR3, the DNA is TGTGCCAGCAGTTTACAGTCTGGAAACACCATATATTTT. Translation: CASSLQSGNTIYF.